The 17 T cell receptor beta chains below were found in one sample sequenced in a study of blood T cell repertoires in COVID-19. Produced via immunoSEQ multiplex PCR; TCRdb's table is partial and in-frame only. The sample consists of around 130,000 clones, 80% to 85% of them appearing once. Source material: peripheral blood. These TCRs come from a man in his fifties or sixties with acute or convalescent COVID-19.

The chain is built from TRBV18 and TRBJ2-3; maybe TRBD1 (7 bases). The germline V gene has CDR1 KGHSH and CDR2 LQKENI. This CDR3 spans 14 amino acids. Trimming shortened V by 3 bases and J by 4 bases, and 11 bases separated the two germline ends. The CDR3 nucleotides are TGTGCCAGCTCACCGGACAGGAGGGCAGATACGCAGTATTTT. This encodes CASSPDRRADTQYF.

This clone was observed a few times. The genes are TRBV10-1 and TRBJ2-1; 9 bases agree with TRBD1. The CDR3 length is 13 residues. V trimming: 2 bases; J trimming: 10 bases; junction bases outside the gene matches: 3. CDR1 and CDR2 from the germline V gene are WNHNN and SYGVQD (reference sequence). CDR3 residues: CASSERTGGEQFF. As DNA, the CDR3 is TGCGCCAGCAGTGAGCGAACAGGGGGCGAGCAGTTCTTC.

V usage is TRBV11-3 and J usage is TRBJ2-5; D remains ambiguous. V lost 3 bases and J lost 2, with 7 bases in between. Germline assignment: CDR1 SGHNT and CDR2 YENEEA. The CDR3 spans 13 residues. The CDR3, as DNA: TGTGCCAGCAGCTTCTCAGGTCAAGAGACCCAGTACTTC. It yields the protein CASSFSGQETQYF.

The chain carries TRBV7-8 and TRBJ2-5, with D uncertain. V was clipped by 8 bases and J by 5 bases, with 18 bases between them. From germline, CDR1 is SGHVS and CDR2 FQNEAQ. The CDR3 is 14 residues long. In DNA form, the CDR3 reads TGTGCCAGCTTGCCCGACGAGGCTCAGGAGACCCAGTACTTC. It translates to CASLPDEAQETQYF. Together with reference TRBV7-8 and TRBJ2-5, the CDR3 gives the full variable domain: GAGVSQSPRYKVAKRGQDVALRCDPISGHVSLFWYQQALGQGPEFLTYFQNEAQLDKSGLPSDRFFAERPEGSVSTLKIQRTQQEDSAVYLCASLPDEAQETQYFGPGTRLLVL.

This clone was seen a few times. The rearrangement links TRBV19 to TRBJ1-6; no firm D call. The CDR3 has 16 residues. CDR1 is LNHDA and CDR2 is SQIVND in the germline V gene (reference sequence). V was shortened by 6 bases and J by 10 bases, with 22 bases between the two germline ends. The CDR3 DNA follows: TGTGCCAGTAGCCCCCCGGGAGCAAAACGAGGCTCACCCCTCCACTTT. As protein: CASSPPGAKRGSPLHF.

The chain recombines TRBV5-1 with TRBJ2-1; 12 bases are a match to TRBD2. Trimming at V came to 3 bases and at J to 8 bases, leaving 12 bases not matched to a gene. The germline CDR1 and CDR2 sequences are SGHRS and YFSETQ. The CDR3 contains 17 residues. The CDR3 protein is CASSSRLAGAAVYEQFF. Written as DNA, the CDR3 is TGCGCCAGCAGCTCCCGACTAGCGGGAGCCGCGGTCTATGAGCAGTTCTTC.

CDR3 in DNA: TGTGCCAGCAGTTACACGGCAGCCGGGTACAATGAGCAGTTCTTC. Protein sequence: CASSYTAAGYNEQFF. The V call is TRBV6-5, the J call TRBJ2-1; D unresolved. Per germline, CDR1 MNHEY and CDR2 SVGAGI. V lost 2 bases to trimming and J lost 4 bases, with 12 bases between them. This CDR3 spans 15 amino acids.

The rearrangement links TRBV9 to TRBJ1-2, with D unclear. Germline V CDR1 and CDR2: SGDLS, YYNGEE. V lost 0 bases and J 0 bases, leaving 15 bases between the germline ends. The CDR3 spans 17 residues. CDR3 coding DNA: TGTGCCAGCAGCGTAGCTTCGGCGGGAAGAGCTAACTATGGCTACACCTTC. Translating it yields CASSVASAGRANYGYTF.

The chain links TRBV25-1 to TRBJ1-2; tentative D call: TRBD1 (6 bases). Per the germline V gene, CDR1 is MGHDK and CDR2 is SYGVNS. V was trimmed by 6 bases and J by 8 bases, leaving 19 bases between them. There are 14 residues in the CDR3. CDR3 amino acids: CASSYLGGAEGYTF. CDR3 nucleotides: TGTGCCAGCAGCTACTTAGGGGGGGCGGAGGGCTACACCTTC.

The rearrangement links TRBV20-1 to TRBJ2-7, with unresolved D. V was clipped by 7 bases and J by 2 bases, with 9 bases between them. The CDR3 covers 11 residues. The germline V gene encodes CDR1 DFQATT and CDR2 SNEGSKA (reference sequence). Here the CDR3 reads CSVRDPYEQYF. CDR3 DNA: TGCAGTGTCCGAGATCCCTACGAGCAGTACTTC.

This clone was observed once. The chain joins TRBV5-1 to TRBJ2-3, with D tentatively TRBD2 (6 bases). Trimming pared 4 bases from V and 0 bases from J, leaving 12 bases between. This CDR3 has 15 amino acids. Germline values: CDR1 SGHRS, CDR2 YFSETQ. CDR3 coding DNA: TGCGCCAGCAGCCCGGGGGTTTTGAGCACAGATACGCAGTATTTT. Protein: CASSPGVLSTDTQYF.

The chain is built from TRBV6-5 and TRBJ1-1; 8 positions match TRBD1. The J segment lost 11 bases and the V segment lost 6 bases, leaving 5 bases of the junction unmatched. The CDR3 length is 11 residues. CDR1 is MNHEY and CDR2 is SVGAGI in the germline V gene. Here the CDR3 DNA reads TGTGCCAGCAGCAGGGGGCTGGGTGCTTTCTTT. The encoded protein is CASSRGLGAFF.

This rearrangement joins TRBV29-1 to TRBJ2-6; 7 bases are shared with TRBD2. The length of the CDR3 is 16 residues. Germline V lookup: CDR1 SQVTM, CDR2 ANQGSEA. Losses at the gene ends were 0 bases for V and 1 base for J; bases not matched to a gene: 3. The chain's CDR3 is CSVEELGGSGANVLTF. The CDR3 nucleotides read TGCAGCGTTGAAGAACTGGGGGGGTCTGGGGCCAACGTCCTGACTTTC. The full variable domain, completed using reference TRBV29-1 and TRBJ2-6, is SAVISQKPSRDICQRGTSLTIQCQVDSQVTMMFWYRQQPGQSLTLIATANQGSEATYESGFVIDKFPISRPNLTFSTLTVSNMSPEDSSIYLCSVEELGGSGANVLTFGAGSRLTVL.

The rearrangement joins TRBV7-9 to TRBJ1-2, with TRBD1 matching 7 bases. Germline V gene sequence: CDR1 SEHNR, CDR2 FQNEAQ (reference sequence). Unmatched junction bases numbered 15, after V lost 1 base and J lost 4 bases. This CDR3 region has 18 residues. CDR3 amino acids: CASSLVRGQTTDVYGYTF. The CDR3 bases are TGTGCCAGCAGCTTAGTGAGGGGGCAAACGACGGACGTCTATGGCTACACCTTC.

The chain has TRBV5-6 and TRBJ2-5, with a tentative D call TRBD2 (5 bases). This CDR3 region has 13 residues. Trimming pared 6 bases from V and 3 bases from J, leaving 12 bases between. Germline V gene data show CDR1 as SGHDT and CDR2 as YYEEEE. This CDR3 is CASTVVGEETQYF. CDR3 sequence (DNA): TGTGCCAGCACCGTCGTGGGAGAAGAGACCCAGTACTTC.

The rearrangement joins TRBV6-5 to TRBJ2-3, with 7 nucleotides matching TRBD1. The junction had 6 bases not matched to a gene; V was cut back by 6 bases and J by 3 bases. CDR3 length: 14 residues. CDR1 and CDR2 from the germline V gene are MNHEY and SVGAGI. This CDR3 is CASSHGTDTDTQYF. CDR3 DNA sequence: TGTGCCAGCAGCCACGGGACAGATACAGATACGCAGTATTTT.

This chain links TRBV13 with TRBJ2-3; 9 nucleotides line up with TRBD1. Germline assignment: CDR1 PRHDT and CDR2 FYEKMQ (reference sequence). This CDR3 region has 14 residues. Germline trimming cut 5 bases from V and 4 bases from J; bases unmatched to any gene: 4. Here the CDR3 DNA reads TGTGCCAGCAGCCGGGACAGGGTTGCAGATACGCAGTATTTT. This sequence encodes CASSRDRVADTQYF.